A selection of T cell receptor beta chains follows, all from one sample in a study of shared clonotypes between healthy human individuals. Only in-frame clones appear in the TCRdb table, and some are missing; sequencing was by immunoSEQ multiplex PCR. The sample has approximately 2,200,000 clones, 90% to 95% seen once. Input material: naive CD8+ T cells from PBMCs. These receptors all come from a man aged 18 to 30 in good health. Some clones in this sample may be carry-over from other donors' samples. Both conserved end residues are part of each CDR3. The order of the fields is CDR3 length, clone size, D gene, V gene, J gene, CDR3 DNA, CDR3 protein. A D gene is named only where the DNA matches it firmly. Rows may omit the clone size; those that give it use once, few, many or a size class.

cdr3_length: 14
clone_size: -
d_call: TRBD1
v_call: TRBV19
j_call: TRBJ1-1
cdr3_nt: TGTGCCAGTAGGGACAGGAGATTCTACACTGAAGCTTTCTTT
cdr3_aa: CASRDRRFYTEAFF

cdr3_length: 13
clone_size: -
d_call: -
v_call: TRBV7-9
j_call: TRBJ2-1
cdr3_nt: TGTGCCAGCAGGCTATACCAGGAAAATGAGCAGTTCTTC
cdr3_aa: CASRLYQENEQFF

cdr3_length: 13
clone_size: -
d_call: -
v_call: TRBV28
j_call: TRBJ2-2
cdr3_nt: TGTGCCAGCGTGGATCCGAGCACCGGGGAGCTGTTTTTT
cdr3_aa: CASVDPSTGELFF

cdr3_length: 14
clone_size: -
d_call: TRBD2
v_call: TRBV28
j_call: TRBJ2-7
cdr3_nt: TGTGCCAGCAGTGCCTCCAATTCGGGGGGGGAGCAGTACTTC
cdr3_aa: CASSASNSGGEQYF

cdr3_length: 14
clone_size: -
d_call: -
v_call: TRBV19
j_call: TRBJ2-7
cdr3_nt: TGTGCCAGTAGTATAGCCGGCTACTCCTACGAGCAGTACTTC
cdr3_aa: CASSIAGYSYEQYF

cdr3_length: 12
clone_size: -
d_call: -
v_call: TRBV9
j_call: TRBJ2-1
cdr3_nt: TGTGCCAGCAGCCCCCCATCCTATGAGCAGTTCTTC
cdr3_aa: CASSPPSYEQFF

cdr3_length: 12
clone_size: once
d_call: -
v_call: TRBV29-1
j_call: TRBJ2-7
cdr3_nt: TGCAGCATAATGACAAACGCCTACGAGCAGTACTTC
cdr3_aa: CSIMTNAYEQYF

cdr3_length: 12
clone_size: -
d_call: -
v_call: TRBV28
j_call: TRBJ2-1
cdr3_nt: TGTGCCAGCAGTCCTGGCTACAATGAGCAGTTCTTC
cdr3_aa: CASSPGYNEQFF

cdr3_length: 16
clone_size: -
d_call: TRBD2
v_call: TRBV27
j_call: TRBJ2-3
cdr3_nt: TGTGCCAGCAGTTCATACTTACTAGCGGGAACAGATACGCAGTATTTT
cdr3_aa: CASSSYLLAGTDTQYF

cdr3_length: 16
clone_size: -
d_call: -
v_call: TRBV4-2
j_call: TRBJ2-1
cdr3_nt: TGTGCCAGCAGCCAAGATCAAGGAGACAGGCTTGATGAGCAGTTCTTC
cdr3_aa: CASSQDQGDRLDEQFF

cdr3_length: 17
clone_size: -
d_call: -
v_call: TRBV12-1
j_call: TRBJ2-7
cdr3_nt: TGTGCCAGCAGCGATGGACGGGGGACTAGCGACTCCTACGAGCAGTACTTC
cdr3_aa: CASSDGRGTSDSYEQYF

cdr3_length: 15
clone_size: -
d_call: -
v_call: TRBV28
j_call: TRBJ1-5
cdr3_nt: TGTGCCAGCATACCGGGTCAGAACGGCAATCAGCCCCAGCATTTT
cdr3_aa: CASIPGQNGNQPQHF

cdr3_length: 13
clone_size: -
d_call: TRBD2
v_call: TRBV7-9
j_call: TRBJ2-7
cdr3_nt: TGTGCCAGCAGCCTTGGCGGGGGGGACGAGCAGTACTTC
cdr3_aa: CASSLGGGDEQYF

cdr3_length: 14
clone_size: -
d_call: -
v_call: TRBV14
j_call: TRBJ2-7
cdr3_nt: TGTGCCAGCAGCCCTCGGCTCGACTCCTACGAGCAGTACTTC
cdr3_aa: CASSPRLDSYEQYF

cdr3_length: 16
clone_size: -
d_call: TRBD2
v_call: TRBV9
j_call: TRBJ2-1
cdr3_nt: TGTGCCAGCAGCGTAGCGGGCGGGAGGGCCGCCAATGAGCAGTTCTTC
cdr3_aa: CASSVAGGRAANEQFF

cdr3_length: 14
clone_size: -
d_call: -
v_call: TRBV2
j_call: TRBJ1-2
cdr3_nt: TGTGCCAAGGGAATCTGGGCCGGGCAGTATGGCTACACCTTC
cdr3_aa: CAKGIWAGQYGYTF

cdr3_length: 18
clone_size: -
d_call: TRBD2
v_call: TRBV4-1
j_call: TRBJ2-2
cdr3_nt: TGCGCCAGCAGCCAAGTTCGGGTGAGACTAGCCACACCCGGGGAGCTGTTTTTT
cdr3_aa: CASSQVRVRLATPGELFF

cdr3_length: 13
clone_size: once
d_call: -
v_call: TRBV5-1
j_call: TRBJ2-7
cdr3_nt: TGCGCCAGCAGCCTGAGGAGCGGAAGAGAGCAGTACTTC
cdr3_aa: CASSLRSGREQYF

cdr3_length: 18
clone_size: -
d_call: TRBD2
v_call: TRBV7-8
j_call: TRBJ2-1
cdr3_nt: TGTGCCAGCAGCTTAGCGCAGGCTAGCGGGAGTTTGTACAATGAGCAGTTCTTC
cdr3_aa: CASSLAQASGSLYNEQFF

cdr3_length: 13
clone_size: -
d_call: -
v_call: TRBV11-2
j_call: TRBJ2-1
cdr3_nt: TGTGCCAGCAGCCCTATGCCCGGCAATGAGCAGTTCTTC
cdr3_aa: CASSPMPGNEQFF

cdr3_length: 14
clone_size: -
d_call: TRBD1
v_call: TRBV12-5
j_call: TRBJ2-2
cdr3_nt: TGTGCTAGTGGTTCTGGGACAGGGGCCGGGGAGCTGTTTTTT
cdr3_aa: CASGSGTGAGELFF

cdr3_length: 15
clone_size: -
d_call: -
v_call: TRBV27
j_call: TRBJ1-5
cdr3_nt: TGTGCCAGCAGCCCAATGGCGGCGAGCAATCAGCCCCAGCATTTT
cdr3_aa: CASSPMAASNQPQHF

cdr3_length: 14
clone_size: -
d_call: -
v_call: TRBV28
j_call: TRBJ2-7
cdr3_nt: TGTGCCAGCAATCTCGCGGGAAGCTCCTACGAGCAGTACTTC
cdr3_aa: CASNLAGSSYEQYF

cdr3_length: 14
clone_size: few
d_call: -
v_call: TRBV27
j_call: TRBJ1-1
cdr3_nt: TGTGCCAGCAGCCCCGACAGCGCTTACACTGAAGCTTTCTTT
cdr3_aa: CASSPDSAYTEAFF

cdr3_length: 15
clone_size: -
d_call: -
v_call: TRBV6-1
j_call: TRBJ1-2
cdr3_nt: TGTGCCAGCAGTGATTCTCGAGCGTCTAACTATGGCTACACCTTC
cdr3_aa: CASSDSRASNYGYTF

cdr3_length: 16
clone_size: -
d_call: TRBD2
v_call: TRBV2
j_call: TRBJ2-3
cdr3_nt: TGTGCCAGCAGTGAAGCGACTAGCGATAGCACAGATACGCAGTATTTT
cdr3_aa: CASSEATSDSTDTQYF

cdr3_length: 15
clone_size: -
d_call: TRBD2
v_call: TRBV14
j_call: TRBJ2-7
cdr3_nt: TGTGCCAGCAGCCAAGGACGGACTAGCGGTTACGAGCAGTACTTC
cdr3_aa: CASSQGRTSGYEQYF

cdr3_length: 12
clone_size: -
d_call: -
v_call: TRBV5-1
j_call: TRBJ2-2
cdr3_nt: TGCGCCAGCAGCTTGGATGGCGGGGAGCTGTTTTTT
cdr3_aa: CASSLDGGELFF

cdr3_length: 22
clone_size: once
d_call: -
v_call: TRBV2
j_call: TRBJ2-1
cdr3_nt: TGTGCCAGCAGTGAGATTTCCCCGGGAGGGGGCCCCTTGGGGGAGCTACACAATGAGCAGTTCTTC
cdr3_aa: CASSEISPGGGPLGELHNEQFF